Each of the 4 T cell receptor beta chains below was sequenced from the same sample in a study of blood T cell repertoires in COVID-19. This table comes from immunoSEQ multiplex PCR, and its TCRdb copy is limited to in-frame clones, with some not included. The profile shows approximately 130,000 clones, around 78% of them singletons. The specimen was peripheral blood. The receptors shown here come from a human donor in a cohort sampled during active COVID-19.

The chain has TRBV14 and TRBJ2-4, with 12 bases identical to TRBD2. This CDR3 spans 15 amino acids. The ends lost 6 bases at V and 3 bases at J; junction bases unmatched: 3. Germline assignment: CDR1 SGHDN and CDR2 FVKESK. The CDR3 spells CASSRLAGDKNIQYF. In DNA, the CDR3 is TGTGCCAGCAGTCGACTAGCGGGGGACAAAAACATTCAGTACTTC.

V usage is TRBV7-6 and J usage is TRBJ2-3; perhaps TRBD1 as D (6 bases). V lost 3 bases, J lost 3 bases, and 22 bases lay in between. Per germline, CDR1 SGHVS and CDR2 FNYEAQ. The CDR3 is 18 residues long. This CDR3 is CASSFFSGTGLGTDTQYF. The CDR3 DNA reads TGTGCCAGCAGCTTCTTTTCCGGAACAGGGTTGGGTACAGATACGCAGTATTTT.

This chain connects TRBV19 to TRBJ2-3; weak D call: TRBD1 (5 bases). The V end was cut by 5 bases, the J end by 1 base, with 13 bases between. Germline CDR1 is LNHDA and CDR2 is SQIVND (reference sequence). The CDR3 loop spans 15 amino acids. The CDR3 DNA reads TGTGCCAGTAGTGCCAGGGCAAGGGGCACAGATACGCAGTATTTT. This codes for CASSARARGTDTQYF.

The CDR3 protein is CASSEVRQGGEKLFF. The CDR3 DNA reads as TGTGCCAGCAGTGAAGTCAGACAGGGAGGTGAAAAACTGTTTTTT. This chain uses TRBV6-1 with TRBJ1-4, with TRBD1 matching over 7 bases. J was trimmed by 7 bases and V by 1 base; bases with no gene match: 6. The CDR3 has 15 amino acids. CDR1 is MNHNS, CDR2 SASEGT, per germline.